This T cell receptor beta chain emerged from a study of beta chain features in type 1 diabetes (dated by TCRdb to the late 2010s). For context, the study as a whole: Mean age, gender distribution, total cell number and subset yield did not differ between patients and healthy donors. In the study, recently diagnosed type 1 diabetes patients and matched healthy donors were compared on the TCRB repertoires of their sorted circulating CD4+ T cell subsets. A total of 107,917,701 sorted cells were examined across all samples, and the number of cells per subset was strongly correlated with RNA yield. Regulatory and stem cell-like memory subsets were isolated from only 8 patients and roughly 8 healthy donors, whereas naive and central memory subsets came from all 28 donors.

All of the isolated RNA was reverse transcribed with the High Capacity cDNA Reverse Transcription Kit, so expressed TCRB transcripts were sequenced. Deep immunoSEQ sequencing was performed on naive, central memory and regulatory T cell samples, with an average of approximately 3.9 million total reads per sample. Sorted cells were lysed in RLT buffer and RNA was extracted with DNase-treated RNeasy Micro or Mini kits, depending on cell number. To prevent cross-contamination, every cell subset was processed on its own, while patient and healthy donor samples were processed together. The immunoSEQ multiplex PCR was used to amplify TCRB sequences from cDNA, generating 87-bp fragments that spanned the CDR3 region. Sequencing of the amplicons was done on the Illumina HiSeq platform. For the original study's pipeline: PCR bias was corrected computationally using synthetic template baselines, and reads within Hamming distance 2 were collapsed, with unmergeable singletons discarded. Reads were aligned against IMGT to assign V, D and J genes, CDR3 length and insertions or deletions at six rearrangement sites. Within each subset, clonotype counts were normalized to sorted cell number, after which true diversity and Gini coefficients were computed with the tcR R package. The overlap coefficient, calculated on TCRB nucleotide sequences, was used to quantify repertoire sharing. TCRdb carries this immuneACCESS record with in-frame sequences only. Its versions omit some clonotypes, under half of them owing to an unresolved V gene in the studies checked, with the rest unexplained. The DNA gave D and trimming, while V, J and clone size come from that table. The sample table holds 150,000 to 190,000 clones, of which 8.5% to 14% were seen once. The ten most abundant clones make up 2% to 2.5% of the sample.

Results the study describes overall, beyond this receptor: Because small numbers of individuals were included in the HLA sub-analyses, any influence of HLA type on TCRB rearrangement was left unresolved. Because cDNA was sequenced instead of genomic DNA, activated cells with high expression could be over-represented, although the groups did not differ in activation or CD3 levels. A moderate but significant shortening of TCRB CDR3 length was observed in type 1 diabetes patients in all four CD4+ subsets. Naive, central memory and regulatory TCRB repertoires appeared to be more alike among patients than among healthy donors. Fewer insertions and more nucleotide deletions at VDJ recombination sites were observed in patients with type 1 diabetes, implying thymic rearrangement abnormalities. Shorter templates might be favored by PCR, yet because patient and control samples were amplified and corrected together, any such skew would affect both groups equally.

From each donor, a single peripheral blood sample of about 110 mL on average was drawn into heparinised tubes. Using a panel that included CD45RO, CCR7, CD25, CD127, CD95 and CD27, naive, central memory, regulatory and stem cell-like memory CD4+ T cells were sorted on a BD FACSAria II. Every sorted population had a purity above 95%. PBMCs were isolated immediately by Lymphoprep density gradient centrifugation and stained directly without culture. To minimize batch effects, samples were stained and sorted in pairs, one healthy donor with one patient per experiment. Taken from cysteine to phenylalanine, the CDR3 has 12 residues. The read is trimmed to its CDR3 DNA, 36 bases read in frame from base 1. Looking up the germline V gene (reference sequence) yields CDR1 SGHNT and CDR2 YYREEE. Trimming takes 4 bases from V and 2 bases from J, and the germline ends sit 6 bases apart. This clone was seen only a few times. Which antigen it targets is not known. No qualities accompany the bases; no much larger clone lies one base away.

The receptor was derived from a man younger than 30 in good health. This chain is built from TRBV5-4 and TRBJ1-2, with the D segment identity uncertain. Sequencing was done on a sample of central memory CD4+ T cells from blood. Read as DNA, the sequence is TGTGCCAGCAGCACGGACAACTATGGCTACACCTTC. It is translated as CASSTDNYGYTF.